These 25 T cell receptor beta chains originate from one sample sequenced in a study of CD8 T cells in ankylosing spondylitis. TCRdb reprocessed the 5' RACE reads via MiXCR and lists one record per CDR3 protein. The repertoire holds 200,000 or so distinct CDR3 sequences, with 10% to 15% as singletons. Sequencing used blood, either unsorted or a sorted T cell fraction (not recorded which). These receptor sequences come from a female donor with ankylosing spondylitis or in good health (not recorded which).

This clonotype came up many times. The genes are TRBV24-1 and TRBJ2-5, with TRBD1 identical over 7 bases. V was pared by 3 bases and J by 5 bases, with 5 bases of the junction left unmatched. The CDR3 totals 14 residues. Germline lookup yields CDR1 KGHDR and CDR2 SFDVKD. The DNA of the CDR3 is TGTGCCACCAGTGATGAGGGGGCGTCGGAGACCCAGTACTTC. Translated: CATSDEGASETQYF.

This clonotype was detected ten times or more. J is TRBJ1-4 and V is TRBV5-6; possibly TRBD1 for D (5 bases). V lost 0 bases to trimming and J lost 7 bases, with 10 bases between them. Germline V lookup: CDR1 SGHDT, CDR2 YYEEEE. CDR3 size: 14 residues. Here the CDR3 DNA reads TGTGCCAGCAGCTTGGGGGGACGGGTTGAAAAACTGTTTTTT. This encodes CASSLGGRVEKLFF.

This clonotype came up a few times. J is TRBJ2-1 and V is TRBV7-9; TRBD2 is a possible D gene (6 bases). CDR1 and CDR2 from the germline V gene are SEHNR and FQNEAQ (reference sequence). Trimming stripped 1 base from V and 8 bases from J, with 15 bases between. The CDR3 runs 15 residues. The chain's CDR3 is CASSLGRDGSDEQFF. The CDR3 DNA sequence: TGTGCCAGCAGCTTAGGGCGGGATGGGTCGGATGAGCAGTTCTTC.

The V gene is TRBV5-6, the J gene TRBJ2-1; TRBD2 agrees at 9 bases. The CDR3 spans 16 residues. Germline-derived CDR1 and CDR2 are SGHDT and YYEEEE. Trimming at V came to 4 bases and at J to 2 bases, leaving 7 bases not matched to a gene. CDR3 coding DNA: TGTGCCAGCAGCCCCGCGAGCGGGAGGCCCTACAATGAGCAGTTCTTC. This translates into CASSPASGRPYNEQFF.

The V call is TRBV5-1, the J call TRBJ2-1; tentatively, D is TRBD1 (5 bases). The CDR3 runs 15 residues. Trimming removed 0 bases at V and 2 bases at J, with 9 bases between. Germline CDR1 reads SGHRS; CDR2 reads YFSETQ. The CDR3 spells CASSLGKGTYNEQFF. For the CDR3, the DNA is TGCGCCAGCAGCTTGGGTAAGGGGACCTACAATGAGCAGTTCTTC.

This clonotype was counted ten times or more. The V call is TRBV12-3 or TRBV12-4, the J call TRBJ1-1; D remains unclear. CDR3 size: 13 residues. V shed 10 bases and J shed 4 bases, with 16 bases lying between them. The CDR3 sequence is CATHERAGTEAFF. DNA of the CDR3: TGTGCCACCCACGAGAGAGCAGGCACTGAAGCTTTCTTT.

The chain recombines TRBV3-1 with TRBJ2-7; 9 bases agree with TRBD1. The length of the CDR3 is 14 residues. CDR1 and CDR2 (germline): LGHDT, YNNKEL (reference sequence). V was clipped by 4 bases and J by 6 bases; unmatched bases: 7. The CDR3 sequence: CASSPRDRDAEQYF. The DNA for the CDR3 is TGTGCCAGCAGCCCGCGGGACAGGGACGCCGAGCAGTACTTC.

This clonotype appeared many times. The V gene is TRBV2, the J gene TRBJ2-5; no firm D call. The CDR3 loop spans 11 amino acids. Trimming cost V 8 bases and J 1 base, with 5 bases left between them. Looked up from germline, CDR1 is SNHLY and CDR2 is FYNNEI. This CDR3 is CASGIQETQYF. DNA for the CDR3: TGTGCCAGCGGGATCCAAGAGACCCAGTACTTC.

Many counts were recorded for this clonotype. The chain links TRBV20-1 to TRBJ2-5; TRBD2 matches 16 bases. The junction had 6 bases not matched to a gene; V was cut back by 0 bases and J by 5 bases. The CDR3 sequence is 17 residues long. Germline assignment: CDR1 DFQATT and CDR2 SNEGSKA (reference sequence). The CDR3, as DNA: TGCAGTGCTAGAGATGAGGGACTAGCGGGAGGGCAGGAGACCCAGTACTTC. This codes for CSARDEGLAGGQETQYF.

This clonotype was recorded at least ten times. V gene TRBV5-1 combines with J gene TRBJ2-2, with D possibly TRBD2 on 5 matching bases. Trimming cost V 7 bases and J 5 bases, with 12 bases left between them. Looked up from germline, CDR1 is SGHRS and CDR2 is YFSETQ. CDR3 length equals 13 residues. The CDR3, as DNA: TGCGCCAGCCTCGGGGTTTCGACCGGGGAGCTGTTTTTT. Translation gives CASLGVSTGELFF.

The table lists this clonotype with many counts. This chain uses TRBV4-2 with TRBJ2-7, with 14 bases fitting TRBD2. Germline V gives CDR1 LGHNA, CDR2 YNFKEQ. The CDR3 is 17 residues long. Trimming at V came to 1 base and at J to 3 bases, leaving 5 bases not matched to a gene. DNA for the CDR3: TGTGCCAGCAGCCAAGGGGGGGGGACTAGCGGGAGCTACGAGCAGTACTTC. Translated, it gives CASSQGGGTSGSYEQYF.

This clonotype was picked up a small number of times. The V call is TRBV4-1, the J call TRBJ2-1, with D maybe TRBD1 (6 bases). The CDR3 consists of 15 residues. In germline, CDR1 is MGHRA, CDR2 YSYEKL. V was pared by 0 bases and J by 6 bases, with 12 bases between. CDR3 loop: CASSQEVGQTNEQFF. Here the CDR3 DNA reads TGCGCCAGCAGCCAAGAGGTAGGACAGACCAATGAGCAGTTCTTC.

The chain employs TRBV7-7 and TRBJ2-2; D not resolved. V gave up 1 base and J gave up 7 bases, with 7 bases separating them. CDR3 length: 13 residues. From germline, CDR1 is SSHAT and CDR2 FNYEAQ (reference sequence). DNA for the CDR3: TGTGCCAGCAGCTTAGGGTCTCTCGGGGAGCTGTTTTTT. Protein: CASSLGSLGELFF.

This clonotype was seen many times. This chain uses TRBV7-9 with TRBJ1-1, with TRBD1 matching over 8 bases. This CDR3 comprises 16 residues. Losses at the gene ends were 5 bases for V and 1 base for J; bases not matched to a gene: 9. Germline V gives CDR1 SEHNR, CDR2 FQNEAQ (reference sequence). The CDR3 region has the DNA TGTGCCAGCAGCCCTCGGCGGACAGGGCAGAACACTGAAGCTTTCTTT. Encoded protein: CASSPRRTGQNTEAFF.

This clonotype has a handful of counts. The V and J genes are TRBV7-8 and TRBJ2-3; no reliable D call. This CDR3 has 13 amino acids. The germline V gene encodes CDR1 SGHVS and CDR2 FQNEAQ. V was clipped by 7 bases and J by 6 bases, with 14 bases between them. The CDR3 loop reads CASTNTPMDTQYF. CDR3 sequence (DNA): TGTGCCAGCACCAACACACCAATGGATACGCAGTATTTT. The full variable domain, in which reference TRBV7-8 and TRBJ2-3 provide the parts outside the CDR3, is GAGVSQSPRYKVAKRGQDVALRCDPISGHVSLFWYQQALGQGPEFLTYFQNEAQLDKSGLPSDRFFAERPEGSVSTLKIQRTQQEDSAVYLCASTNTPMDTQYFGPGTRLTVL.

This clonotype was recorded many times. V gene TRBV28 combines with J gene TRBJ1-4; TRBD1 might be the D (6 bases). The CDR3 spans 14 residues. Trimming removed 7 bases at V and 5 bases at J, with 14 bases between. Germline V gene sequence: CDR1 MDHEN, CDR2 SYDVKM. The CDR3 region is CASTLDRRNEKLFF. DNA for the CDR3: TGTGCCAGCACCTTAGACAGGCGGAATGAAAAACTGTTTTTT. Together with reference TRBV28 and TRBJ1-4, the CDR3 gives the full variable domain: DVKVTQSSRYLVKRTGEKVFLECVQDMDHENMFWYRQDPGLGLRLIYFSYDVKMKEKGDIPEGYSVSREKKERFSLILESASTNQTSMYLCASTLDRRNEKLFFGSGTQLSVL.

The chain combines TRBV6-4 with TRBJ1-1, with a weak D call TRBD1 (5 bases). Germline CDR1 reads MRHNA; CDR2 reads SNTAGT. This CDR3 region has 13 residues. V was cut by 5 bases and J by 0 bases, with 7 bases left in between. In DNA form, the CDR3 reads TGTGCCAGCAGTACACAGGTGAACACTGAAGCTTTCTTT. Translating it yields CASSTQVNTEAFF.

This clonotype showed up many times. The chain combines TRBV20-1 with TRBJ1-4; D not certain. This CDR3 is 12 amino acids long. Germline loops: CDR1 DFQATT, CDR2 SNEGSKA (reference sequence). The germline V and J ends were trimmed by 1 base and 8 bases, with 8 bases remaining between them. CDR3: CSARGPEEKLFF. Here the CDR3 DNA reads TGCAGTGCTAGAGGACCGGAGGAAAAACTGTTTTTT.

This clonotype was counted many times. V usage is TRBV6-1 and J usage is TRBJ2-7, with 12 bases aligning to TRBD1. The V and J ends lost 3 bases and 6 bases, in that order; junction bases with no gene match: 3. Per the germline V gene, CDR1 is MNHNS and CDR2 is SASEGT. This CDR3 spans 14 amino acids. CDR3 coding DNA: TGTGCCAGCAGTGAGGGACAGGGGGCGACCGAGCAGTACTTC. Encoded protein: CASSEGQGATEQYF.

The chain links TRBV5-1 to TRBJ2-2; D not certain. V was trimmed by 3 bases and J by 7 bases, leaving 13 bases between them. This CDR3 is 14 amino acids long. Germline values: CDR1 SGHRS, CDR2 YFSETQ. The CDR3 DNA reads as TGCGCCAGCAGCTCCCGGGTTCAAAACGGGGAGCTGTTTTTT. Its protein is CASSSRVQNGELFF.

The rearrangement uses TRBV7-2 and TRBJ2-1, with a possible D match to TRBD1 (7 bases). The CDR3 totals 15 residues. Germline CDR1 is SGHTA and CDR2 is FQGNSA. With 3 bases removed from V and 7 bases from J, the gap between germline ends came to 16 bases. CDR3 bases: TGTGCCAGCAGCTTTGTAGGGGGCGCGGGGAATGAGCAGTTCTTC. Residues: CASSFVGGAGNEQFF.

This clonotype showed up just a few times. This chain links TRBV12-3 or TRBV12-4 with TRBJ2-7, with TRBD1 identical over 10 bases. The V segment lost 3 bases and the J segment 3 bases; nucleotides outside the gene matches: 2. This CDR3 is 14 amino acids long. The CDR3 DNA reads as TGTGCCAGCAGTTTTGGACAGGGGGTCTACGAGCAGTACTTC. It encodes CASSFGQGVYEQYF.

This clonotype was counted a few times. V is TRBV5-1 and J is TRBJ2-5; 11 bases are a match to TRBD1. The length of the CDR3 is 15 residues. The junction had 4 bases not matched to a gene; V was cut back by 4 bases and J by 2 bases. In germline, CDR1 is SGHRS, CDR2 YFSETQ. In DNA form, the CDR3 reads TGCGCCAGCAGCGGGGGACAGGGGGAGCAAGAGACCCAGTACTTC. Translating gives CASSGGQGEQETQYF.

V and J are TRBV9 and TRBJ2-1; TRBD2 matches at 9 bases. V was pared by 0 bases and J by 12 bases, with 10 bases of the junction left unmatched. Germline CDR1 and CDR2: SGDLS and YYNGEE. This CDR3 contains 15 residues. The CDR3 bases are TGTGCCAGCAGCGTAGACCAGCGGGAGGCCGTAGGGCAGTTCTTC. It specifies CASSVDQREAVGQFF. The entire variable domain, with the rest obtained from reference TRBV9 and TRBJ2-1, is as follows: DSGVTQTPKHLITATGQRVTLRCSPRSGDLSVYWYQQSLDQGLQFLIQYYNGEERAKGNILERFSAQQFPDLHSELNLSSLELGDSALYFCASSVDQREAVGQFFGPGTRLTVL.

This clonotype was seen repeatedly, ten times or more. This chain links TRBV5-1 with TRBJ2-7, with 10 bases identical to TRBD1. This CDR3 has 14 amino acids. Germline trimming cut 2 bases from V and 4 bases from J; bases unmatched to any gene: 3. Germline values: CDR1 SGHRS, CDR2 YFSETQ. Here the CDR3 reads CASSFGTGVYEQYF. In DNA, the CDR3 is TGCGCCAGCAGCTTCGGGACAGGGGTTTACGAGCAGTACTTC.